This record looks at one T cell receptor (beta chain) sequence and its context. The second PCR ran about 6 to 12 cycles with a sample-barcoded 5' primer and J-beta primers. Using its own MiXCR run on the 5' RACE reads, TCRdb lists one record per CDR3 protein. The data show roughly 2 million distinct CDR3 sequences, with around half seen just once and over 2% held by the top ten. The length of the CDR3 is 14 residues. Germline loops: CDR1 MNHEY, CDR2 SMNVEV (reference sequence). V lost 5 bases, J lost 9 bases, and 14 bases lay in between. This sample is part of a study of blood T cells in healthy people across ages.

Sample: blood. The chain carries TRBV27 and TRBJ1-6; maybe TRBD1 (5 bases). The source of this sequence is a woman between 35 and 50 years old in good health. The CDR3 DNA follows: TGTGCCAGCAGTCACGGATCAGGGAGTTCACCCCTCCACTTT. This translates into CASSHGSGSSPLHF.